This TCR beta chain was identified in a study of Ad26.COV2.S vaccination and SARS-CoV-2 variants. This clone was counted only a few times. Its specificity is unknown. General observations from the study: The authors reported substantial breadth in spike-specific CD8+ and CD4+ T cell responses after vaccination. From the TCR breadth and depth analyses, total T cell responses may have been underestimated. Recipients given vaccine exceeded placebo recipients in spike-specific TCR breadth. The study found similar non-spike TCR breadth in vaccine and placebo recipients.

Repertoires were generated with immunoSEQ multiplex PCR, while TCRdb's copy carries only in-frame clones and drops some. The sample lists around 370,000 clones, under 95% seen once, with under 5% in the top ten. The V end was cut by 2 bases, the J end by 6 bases, with 19 bases between. Germline CDR1 and CDR2: SGHVS and FQNEAQ. The CDR3 spans 16 residues. This TCR derives from a human donor who had recovered from COVID-19. This sequence joins TRBV7-8 and TRBJ1-1; D perhaps matches TRBD1 (5 bases). The starting material was peripheral blood, obtained after recovery from COVID-19. CDR3 residues: CASSLWAAGFLPEAFF. The CDR3 nucleotides read TGTGCCAGCAGCTTATGGGCGGCAGGGTTCCTCCCTGAAGCTTTCTTT.